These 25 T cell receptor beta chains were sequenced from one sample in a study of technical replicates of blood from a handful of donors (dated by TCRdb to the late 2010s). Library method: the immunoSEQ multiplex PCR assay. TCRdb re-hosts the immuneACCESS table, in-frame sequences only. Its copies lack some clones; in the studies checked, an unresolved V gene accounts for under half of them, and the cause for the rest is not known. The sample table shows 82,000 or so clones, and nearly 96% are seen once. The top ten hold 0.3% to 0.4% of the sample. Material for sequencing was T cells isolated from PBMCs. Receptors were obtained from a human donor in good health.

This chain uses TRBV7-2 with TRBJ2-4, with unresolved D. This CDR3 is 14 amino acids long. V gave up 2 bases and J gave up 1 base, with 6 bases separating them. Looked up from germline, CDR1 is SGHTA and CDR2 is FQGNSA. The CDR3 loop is CASSLIVAKNIQYF. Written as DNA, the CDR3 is TGTGCCAGCAGCTTAATAGTGGCCAAAAACATTCAGTACTTC.

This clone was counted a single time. The CDR3 bases are TGTGCCAGCAGCTTAGGGACAGGGACGGAAGGCTACACCTTC. This sequence encodes CASSLGTGTEGYTF. The chain couples TRBV7-3 to TRBJ1-2, with 9 bases aligning to TRBD1. J lost 8 bases, V lost 2 bases, and 6 bases had no gene match. The CDR3 sequence is 14 residues long. Germline CDR1 and CDR2: SGHTA and FQGTGA. The full variable domain, in which reference TRBV7-3 and TRBJ1-2 provide the parts outside the CDR3, is GAGVSQTPSNKVTEKGKYVELRCDPISGHTALYWYRQSLGQGPEFLIYFQGTGAADDSGLPNDRFFAVRPEGSVSTLKIQRTERGDSAVYLCASSLGTGTEGYTFGSGTRLTVV.

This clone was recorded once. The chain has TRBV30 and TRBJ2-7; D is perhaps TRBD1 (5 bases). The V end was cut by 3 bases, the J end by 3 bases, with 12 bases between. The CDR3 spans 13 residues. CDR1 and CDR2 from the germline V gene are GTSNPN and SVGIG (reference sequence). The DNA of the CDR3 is TGTGCCTGGAGAACAGGCCCTTTCTACGAGCAGTACTTC. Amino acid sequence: CAWRTGPFYEQYF.

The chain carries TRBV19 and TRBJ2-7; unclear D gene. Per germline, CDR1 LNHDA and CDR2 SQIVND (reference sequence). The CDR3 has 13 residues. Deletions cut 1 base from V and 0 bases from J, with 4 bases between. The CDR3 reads CASSIASSYEQYF. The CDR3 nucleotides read TGTGCCAGTAGTATAGCGAGCTCCTACGAGCAGTACTTC.

The CDR3 sequence: CASTLGLPSYGYTF. The DNA of the CDR3 is TGTGCCAGCACCTTAGGACTCCCGAGCTATGGCTACACCTTC. This chain connects TRBV6-1 to TRBJ1-2; unclear D gene. In germline, CDR1 is MNHNS, CDR2 SASEGT. Trimming pared 7 bases from V and 4 bases from J, leaving 16 bases between. The CDR3 contains 14 residues.

The CDR3 region has the DNA TGTGCCAGCAGTTTTACGGGAGTGACCTACAATGAGCAGTTCTTC. Translation gives CASSFTGVTYNEQFF. The chain couples TRBV28 to TRBJ2-1; tentatively, D is TRBD2 (6 bases). From germline, CDR1 is MDHEN and CDR2 SYDVKM. CDR3 length: 15 amino acids. V lost 3 bases and J 2 bases, leaving 11 bases between the germline ends.

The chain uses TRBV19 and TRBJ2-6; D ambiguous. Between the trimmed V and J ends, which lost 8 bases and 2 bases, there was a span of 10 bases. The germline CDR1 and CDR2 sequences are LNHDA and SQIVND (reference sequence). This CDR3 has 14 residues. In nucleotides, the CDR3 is TGTGCCAGTGTAAATTCCGCTGGGGCCAACGTCCTGACTTTC. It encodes CASVNSAGANVLTF.

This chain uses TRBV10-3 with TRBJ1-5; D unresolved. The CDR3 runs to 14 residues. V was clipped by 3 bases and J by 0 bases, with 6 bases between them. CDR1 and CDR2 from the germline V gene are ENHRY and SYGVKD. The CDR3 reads CAISEIYSNQPQHF. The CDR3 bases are TGTGCCATCAGTGAAATCTATAGCAATCAGCCCCAGCATTTT.

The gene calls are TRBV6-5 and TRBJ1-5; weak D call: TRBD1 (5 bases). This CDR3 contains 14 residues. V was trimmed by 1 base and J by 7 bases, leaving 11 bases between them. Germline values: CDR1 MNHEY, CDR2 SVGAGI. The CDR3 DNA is TGTGCCAGCAGTTACTATAAGGGGAAGCAGCCCCAGCATTTT. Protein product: CASSYYKGKQPQHF.

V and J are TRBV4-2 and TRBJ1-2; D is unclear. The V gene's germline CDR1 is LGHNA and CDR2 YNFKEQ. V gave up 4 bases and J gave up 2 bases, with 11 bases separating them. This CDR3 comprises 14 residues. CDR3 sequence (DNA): TGTGCCAGCAGCCTTGACACGAGAAACTATGGCTACACCTTC. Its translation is CASSLDTRNYGYTF.

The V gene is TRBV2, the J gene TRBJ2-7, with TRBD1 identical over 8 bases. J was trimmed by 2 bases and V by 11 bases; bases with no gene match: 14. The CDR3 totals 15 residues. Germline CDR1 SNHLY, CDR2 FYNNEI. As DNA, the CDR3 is TGTGCCGGAGTAGGCGGGACAGGTCCGACCTACGAGCAGTACTTC. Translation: CAGVGGTGPTYEQYF.

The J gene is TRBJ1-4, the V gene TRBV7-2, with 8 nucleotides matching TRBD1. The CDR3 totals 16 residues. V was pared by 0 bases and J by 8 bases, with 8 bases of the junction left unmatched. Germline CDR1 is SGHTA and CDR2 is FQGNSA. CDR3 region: CASSLASDRVGEKLFF. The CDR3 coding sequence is TGTGCCAGCAGCTTAGCGTCGGACAGGGTAGGCGAAAAACTGTTTTTT.

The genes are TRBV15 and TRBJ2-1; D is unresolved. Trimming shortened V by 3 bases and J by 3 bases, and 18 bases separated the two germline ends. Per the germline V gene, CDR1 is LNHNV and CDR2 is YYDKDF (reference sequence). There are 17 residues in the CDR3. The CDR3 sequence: CATSSPLVSFDYNEQFF. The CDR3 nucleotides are TGTGCCACCAGCAGCCCGTTGGTTAGCTTTGACTACAATGAGCAGTTCTTC.

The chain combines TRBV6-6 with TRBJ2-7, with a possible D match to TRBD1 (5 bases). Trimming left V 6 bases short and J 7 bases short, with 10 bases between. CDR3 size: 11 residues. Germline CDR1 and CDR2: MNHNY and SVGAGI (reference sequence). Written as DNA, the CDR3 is TGTGCCAGCAGGATCACAGGAGAGCAGTACTTC. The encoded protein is CASRITGEQYF.

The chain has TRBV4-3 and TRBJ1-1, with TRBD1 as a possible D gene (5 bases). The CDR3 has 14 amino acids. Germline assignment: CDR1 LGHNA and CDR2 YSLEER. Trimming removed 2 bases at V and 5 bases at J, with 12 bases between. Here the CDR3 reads CASSQYGGGTEAFF. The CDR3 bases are TGCGCCAGCAGCCAATATGGGGGGGGGACTGAAGCTTTCTTT.

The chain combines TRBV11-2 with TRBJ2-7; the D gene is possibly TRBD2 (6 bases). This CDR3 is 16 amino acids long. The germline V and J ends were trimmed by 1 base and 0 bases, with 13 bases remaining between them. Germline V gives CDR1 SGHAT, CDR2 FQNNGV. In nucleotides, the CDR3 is TGTGCCAGCAGCTTAGGTCTAGCGCGAAGCTCCTACGAGCAGTACTTC. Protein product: CASSLGLARSSYEQYF.

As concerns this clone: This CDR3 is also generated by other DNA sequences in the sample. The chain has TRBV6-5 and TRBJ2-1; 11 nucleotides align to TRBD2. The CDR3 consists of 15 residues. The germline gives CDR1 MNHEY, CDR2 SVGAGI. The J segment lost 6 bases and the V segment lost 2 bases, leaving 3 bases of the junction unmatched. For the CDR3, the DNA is TGTGCCAGCAGTTACCCAGGACTAGCGGGCAATGAGCAGTTCTTC. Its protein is CASSYPGLAGNEQFF.

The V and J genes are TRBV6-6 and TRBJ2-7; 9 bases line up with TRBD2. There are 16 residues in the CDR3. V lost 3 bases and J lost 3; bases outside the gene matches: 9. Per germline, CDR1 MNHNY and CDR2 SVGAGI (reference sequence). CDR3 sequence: CASSYSASGDYYEQYF. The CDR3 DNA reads TGTGCCAGCAGTTATTCTGCTAGCGGGGATTACTACGAGCAGTACTTC.

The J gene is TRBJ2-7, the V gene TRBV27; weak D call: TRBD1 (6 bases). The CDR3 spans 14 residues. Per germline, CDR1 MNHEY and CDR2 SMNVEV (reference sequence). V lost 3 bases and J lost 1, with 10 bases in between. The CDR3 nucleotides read TGTGCCAGCAGTTTTGGGCAGGGGTCCTACGAGCAGTACTTC. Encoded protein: CASSFGQGSYEQYF.

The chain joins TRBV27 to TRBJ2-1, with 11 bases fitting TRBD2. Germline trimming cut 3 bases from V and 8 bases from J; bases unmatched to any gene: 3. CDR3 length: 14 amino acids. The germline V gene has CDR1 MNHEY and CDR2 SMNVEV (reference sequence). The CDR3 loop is CASSLASGRYEQFF. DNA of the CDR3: TGTGCCAGCAGTTTGGCTAGCGGGAGGTATGAGCAGTTCTTC.

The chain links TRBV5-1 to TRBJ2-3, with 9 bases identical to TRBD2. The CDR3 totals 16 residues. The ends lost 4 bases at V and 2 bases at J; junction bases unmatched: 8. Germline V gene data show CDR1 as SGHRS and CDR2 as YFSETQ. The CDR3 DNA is TGCGCCAGCAGCCCCGTTCTAGCGGGGTCCACAGATACGCAGTATTTT. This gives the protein CASSPVLAGSTDTQYF.

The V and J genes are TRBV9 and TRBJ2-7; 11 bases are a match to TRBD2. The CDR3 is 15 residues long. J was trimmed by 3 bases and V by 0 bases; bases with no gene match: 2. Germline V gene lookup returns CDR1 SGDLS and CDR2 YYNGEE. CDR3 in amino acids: CASSVAGLAGYEQYF. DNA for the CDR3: TGTGCCAGCAGCGTAGCTGGACTAGCGGGCTACGAGCAGTACTTC.

The chain's CDR3 is CARDTRVHF. The DNA of the CDR3 is TGTGCCAGGGACACTCGGGTACATTTT. The chain has TRBV27 and TRBJ1-5; TRBD1 is a possible D gene (5 bases). The CDR3 is made up of 9 amino acids. The germline gives CDR1 MNHEY, CDR2 SMNVEV (reference sequence). The germline V and J ends were trimmed by 9 bases and 16 bases, with 13 bases remaining between them.

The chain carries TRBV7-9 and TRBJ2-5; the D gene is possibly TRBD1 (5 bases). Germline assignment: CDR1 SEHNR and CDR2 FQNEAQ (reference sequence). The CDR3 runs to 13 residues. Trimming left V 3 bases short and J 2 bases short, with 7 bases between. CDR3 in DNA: TGTGCCAGCAGCTTTCAGGGTCAAGAGACCCAGTACTTC. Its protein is CASSFQGQETQYF. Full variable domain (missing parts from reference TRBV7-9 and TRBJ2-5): DTGVSQNPRHKITKRGQNVTFRCDPISEHNRLYWYRQTLGQGPEFLTYFQNEAQLEKSRLLSDRFSAERPKGSFSTLEIQRTEQGDSAMYLCASSFQGQETQYFGPGTRLLVL.

CDR3 DNA: TGTGCCAGCAGGTATCGACTGCTTAACTATGGCTACACCTTC. Its protein product is CASRYRLLNYGYTF. The V and J genes are TRBV28 and TRBJ1-2; D is unclear. CDR3 length equals 14 residues. Between the trimmed V and J ends, which lost 6 bases and 1 base, there was a span of 12 bases. In germline, CDR1 is MDHEN, CDR2 SYDVKM.